This T cell receptor (beta chain) was recorded in a study of blood T cell repertoires in COVID-19 (dated by TCRdb to 2019 to 2021). Context from the whole study: Samples covering the acute and convalescent phases of COVID-19 were provided by collaborators in the United States, Italy and Spain. The samples were drawn from the first 160 participants of the ongoing ImmuneRACE study and from some 1,300 subjects provided by 6 global collaborators. The dataset comprised deeply sampled blood TCRbeta repertoires from subjects exposed to, actively infected with, or recovered from COVID-19. A freely available public database, intended as a resource for researchers studying the immune response to SARS-CoV-2, is where the repertoires were released. The prospective study material was composed of cDNA or gDNA derived from T cells, B-cell-depleted T cells, or PBMCs. Where available, HLA class I and class II types were obtained from metadata supplied by the sample provider rather than from assay-based typing. The sample metadata nearly always contained a de-identified subject ID, COVID-19 status, age in years and sex.

The investigation overall reported the following: The quantity of clinical and demographic metadata differed by source and by participant and was supplied without curation.

The table lists this clone with a few counts. Its antigen target is currently unknown. No base-level quality is on record; no much larger clone is a single base apart. TCRbeta CDR3 regions were amplified from genomic DNA using the immunoSEQ Assay, a bias-controlled multiplex PCR. The authors processed their data as follows. Nucleated cell counts per sample were estimated from amplification of reference gene primers within the assay. Sequence reads were collapsed and filtered to measure the absolute abundance of every unique TCRbeta CDR3 rearrangement. For each sample, productive Simpson clonality was calculated as the square root of Simpson's diversity index over productive rearrangements. Entries here come from immuneACCESS through TCRdb and include only in-frame sequences with V and J called. Some clones fail to appear in such tables; in the studies checked, an unresolved V gene covers under half of the shortfall, and the cause of the remainder is unknown. Clone size and the V and J calls come from that table; the DNA yielded D and trimming. The sample table records nearly 300,000 clones; more than 70% of these occur just once. In total, the top ten clones hold 5.5% to 8% of the sample.

A second Seattle source provided samples from volunteer blood donors who had recovered from COVID-19. The collaborating institutions used their own protocols to collect whole blood in K2EDTA tubes. For TCRbeta analysis, collaborators shipped samples in one of three forms: frozen whole blood, isolated PBMCs, or DNA extracted from either of those sample types. The CDR3 measures 15 amino acids from cysteine to phenylalanine. Only the CDR3 part of the read is kept: 45 bases, read in frame from the first base. Taken from the germline V gene, the CDR1 and CDR2 loops are MNHNS and SASEGT. From V the trimming removes 0 bases and from J it removes 5 bases, while the gene matches leave 7 bases of the junction unaccounted for.

The chain is encoded by TRBV6-1 joined to TRBJ2-7; TRBD2 aligns with 7 central bases. This receptor was taken from a woman aged 30 to 39 who had recovered from COVID-19. Sample: peripheral blood. The CDR3 loop reads CASSEADRDYNEQYF. In nucleotide form, the sequence is TGTGCCAGCAGTGAAGCGGACCGGGACTACAACGAGCAGTACTTC.